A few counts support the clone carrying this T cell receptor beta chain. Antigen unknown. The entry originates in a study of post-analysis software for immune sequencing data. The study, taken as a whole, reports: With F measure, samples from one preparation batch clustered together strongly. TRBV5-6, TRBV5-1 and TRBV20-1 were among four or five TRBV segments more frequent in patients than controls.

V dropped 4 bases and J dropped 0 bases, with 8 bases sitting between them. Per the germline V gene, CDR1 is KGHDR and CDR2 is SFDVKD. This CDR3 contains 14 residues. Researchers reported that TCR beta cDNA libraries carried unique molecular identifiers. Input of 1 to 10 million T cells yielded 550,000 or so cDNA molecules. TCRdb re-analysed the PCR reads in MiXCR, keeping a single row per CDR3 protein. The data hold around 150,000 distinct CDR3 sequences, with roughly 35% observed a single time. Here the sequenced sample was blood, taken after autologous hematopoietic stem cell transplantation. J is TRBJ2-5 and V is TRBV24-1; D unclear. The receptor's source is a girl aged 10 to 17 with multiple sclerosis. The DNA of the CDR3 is TGTGCCACCAGTGAACTACGGGACCAAGAGACCCAGTACTTC. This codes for CATSELRDQETQYF.